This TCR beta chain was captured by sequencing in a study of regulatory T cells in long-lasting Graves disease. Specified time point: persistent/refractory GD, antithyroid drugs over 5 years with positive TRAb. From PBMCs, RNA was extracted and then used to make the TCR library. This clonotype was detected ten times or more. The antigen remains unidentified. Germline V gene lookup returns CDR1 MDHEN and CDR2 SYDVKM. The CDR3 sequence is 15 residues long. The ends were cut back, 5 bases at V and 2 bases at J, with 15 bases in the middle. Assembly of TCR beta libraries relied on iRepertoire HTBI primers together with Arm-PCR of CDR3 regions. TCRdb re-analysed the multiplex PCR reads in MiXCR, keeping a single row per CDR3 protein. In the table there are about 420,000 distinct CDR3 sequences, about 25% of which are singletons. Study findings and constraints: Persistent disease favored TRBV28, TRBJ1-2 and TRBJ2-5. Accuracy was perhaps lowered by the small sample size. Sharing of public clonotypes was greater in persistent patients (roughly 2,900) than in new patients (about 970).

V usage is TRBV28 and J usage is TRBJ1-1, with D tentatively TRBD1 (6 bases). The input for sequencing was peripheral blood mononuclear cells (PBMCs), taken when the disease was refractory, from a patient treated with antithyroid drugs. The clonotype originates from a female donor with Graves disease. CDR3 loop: CASSTGGVSNTEAFF. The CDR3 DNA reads TGTGCCAGCAGTACCGGGGGCGTGTCAAACACTGAAGCTTTCTTT. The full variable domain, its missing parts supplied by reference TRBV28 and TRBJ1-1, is DVKVTQSSRYLVKRTGEKVFLECVQDMDHENMFWYRQDPGLGLRLIYFSYDVKMKEKGDIPEGYSVSREKKERFSLILESASTNQTSMYLCASSTGGVSNTEAFFGQGTRLTVV.